This TCR beta chain was found in a study of T-cell memory formation after mild COVID-19. MiXCR, run by TCRdb on the 5' RACE reads, gives a single entry per CDR3 protein. The data hold hundreds of thousands of distinct CDR3 sequences, with around 19% observed a single time. This CDR3 is built from 18 residues. After removal of 5 bases from V and 4 bases from J, the junction contained 15 bases not matched to a gene. Germline V lookup: CDR1 SGHAT, CDR2 FQNNGV. The chain has TRBV11-2 and TRBJ2-3; 10 bases line up with TRBD2. The sequenced material came from PBMCs or a T cell subset sorted from them (not recorded which). This sequence was found in an adult woman who had mild COVID-19 (a few samples of this study predate the infection). Cell type and time point are not known. For the CDR3, the DNA is TGTGCCAGCAGCCCCCAACCGCCGGGACTAGCGAGTGCAGATACGCAGTATTTT. It translates to CASSPQPPGLASADTQYF.